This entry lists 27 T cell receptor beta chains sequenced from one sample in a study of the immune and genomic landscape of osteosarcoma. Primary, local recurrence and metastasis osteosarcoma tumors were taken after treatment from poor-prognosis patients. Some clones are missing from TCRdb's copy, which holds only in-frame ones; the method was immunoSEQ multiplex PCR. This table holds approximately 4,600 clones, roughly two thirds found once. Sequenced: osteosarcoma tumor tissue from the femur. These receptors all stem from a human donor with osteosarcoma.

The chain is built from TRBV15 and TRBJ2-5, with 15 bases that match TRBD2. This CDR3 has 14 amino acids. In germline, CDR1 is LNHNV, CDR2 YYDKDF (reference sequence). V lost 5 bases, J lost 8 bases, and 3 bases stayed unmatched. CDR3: CATSWTSGGVTQYF. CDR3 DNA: TGTGCCACCAGCTGGACTAGCGGGGGGGTAACCCAGTACTTC. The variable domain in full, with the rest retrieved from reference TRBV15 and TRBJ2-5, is DAMVIQNPRYQVTQFGKPVTLSCSQTLNHNVMYWYQQKSSQAPKLLFHYYDKDFNNEADTPDNFQSRRPNTSFCFLDIRSPGLGDTAMYLCATSWTSGGVTQYFGPGTRLLVL.

The CDR3 loop reads CASSHLESYGSHQETQYF. Written as DNA, the CDR3 is TGTGCCAGCAGCCACCTAGAAAGTTACGGGTCCCACCAAGAGACCCAGTACTTC. V and J are TRBV14 and TRBJ2-5; D ambiguous. The germline gives CDR1 SGHDN, CDR2 FVKESK. V lost 3 bases and J 0 bases, leaving 20 bases between the germline ends. The CDR3 totals 18 residues.

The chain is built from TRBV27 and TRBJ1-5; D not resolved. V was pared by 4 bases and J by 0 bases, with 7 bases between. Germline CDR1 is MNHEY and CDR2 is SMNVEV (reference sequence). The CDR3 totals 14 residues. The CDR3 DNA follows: TGTGCCAGCAGTTCCTACAGTAGCAATCAGCCCCAGCATTTT. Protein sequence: CASSSYSSNQPQHF.

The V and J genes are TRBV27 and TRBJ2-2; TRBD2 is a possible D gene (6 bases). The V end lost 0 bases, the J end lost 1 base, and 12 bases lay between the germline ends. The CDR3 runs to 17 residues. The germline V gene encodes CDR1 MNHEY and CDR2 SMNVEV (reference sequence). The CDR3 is CASSLSSGSRNTGELFF. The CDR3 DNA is TGTGCCAGCAGTTTATCTTCCGGGAGCAGGAACACCGGGGAGCTGTTTTTT.

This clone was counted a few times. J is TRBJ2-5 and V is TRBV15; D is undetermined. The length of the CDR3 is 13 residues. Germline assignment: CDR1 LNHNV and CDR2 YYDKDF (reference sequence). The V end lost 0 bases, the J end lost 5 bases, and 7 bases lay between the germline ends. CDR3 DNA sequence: TGTGCCACCAGCAGAGATCAATACGAGACCCAGTACTTC. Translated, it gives CATSRDQYETQYF.

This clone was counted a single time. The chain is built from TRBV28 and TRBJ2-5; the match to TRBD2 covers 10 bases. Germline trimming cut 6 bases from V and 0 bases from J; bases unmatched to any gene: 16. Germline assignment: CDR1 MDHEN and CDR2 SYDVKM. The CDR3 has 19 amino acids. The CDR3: CASSPLAGDGPVNQETQYF. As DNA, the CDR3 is TGTGCCAGCAGCCCGCTAGCGGGAGATGGTCCGGTGAACCAAGAGACCCAGTACTTC.

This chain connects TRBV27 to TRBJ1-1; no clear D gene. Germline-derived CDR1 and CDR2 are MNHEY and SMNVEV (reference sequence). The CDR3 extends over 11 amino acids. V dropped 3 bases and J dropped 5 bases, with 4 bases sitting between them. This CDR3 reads CASSFGTEAFF. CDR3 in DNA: TGTGCCAGCAGTTTCGGGACTGAAGCTTTCTTT.

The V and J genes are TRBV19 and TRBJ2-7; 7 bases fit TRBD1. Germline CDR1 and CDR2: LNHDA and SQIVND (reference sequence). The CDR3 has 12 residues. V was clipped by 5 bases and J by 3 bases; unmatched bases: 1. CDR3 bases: TGTGCCAGTAGTTGGGACAGCTACGAGCAGTACTTC. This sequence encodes CASSWDSYEQYF.

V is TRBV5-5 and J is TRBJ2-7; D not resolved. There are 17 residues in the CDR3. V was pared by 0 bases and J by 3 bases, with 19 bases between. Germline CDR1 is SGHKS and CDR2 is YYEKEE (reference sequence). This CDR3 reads CASSLVLMGYTDYEQYF. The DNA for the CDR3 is TGTGCCAGCAGCTTGGTACTGATGGGGTATACGGACTACGAGCAGTACTTC.

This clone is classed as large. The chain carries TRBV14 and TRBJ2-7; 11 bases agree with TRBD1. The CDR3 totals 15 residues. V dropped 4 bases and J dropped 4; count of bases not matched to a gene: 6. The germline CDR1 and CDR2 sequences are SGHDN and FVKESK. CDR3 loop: CASSPWDRGLYEQYF. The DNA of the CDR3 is TGTGCCAGCAGCCCATGGGACAGGGGGTTGTACGAGCAGTACTTC.

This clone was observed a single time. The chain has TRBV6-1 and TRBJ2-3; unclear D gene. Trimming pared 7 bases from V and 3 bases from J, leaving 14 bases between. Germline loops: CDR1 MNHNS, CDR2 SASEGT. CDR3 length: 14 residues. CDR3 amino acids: CASNQLGRTDTQYF. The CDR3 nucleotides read TGTGCCAGCAACCAACTTGGGCGGACAGATACGCAGTATTTT.

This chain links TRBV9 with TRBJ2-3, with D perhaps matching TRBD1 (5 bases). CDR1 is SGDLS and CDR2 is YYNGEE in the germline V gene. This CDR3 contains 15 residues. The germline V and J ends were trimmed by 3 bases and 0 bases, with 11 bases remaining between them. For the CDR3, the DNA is TGTGCCAGCAGCGGACAGCCTAAAAGCACAGATACGCAGTATTTT. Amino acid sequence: CASSGQPKSTDTQYF.

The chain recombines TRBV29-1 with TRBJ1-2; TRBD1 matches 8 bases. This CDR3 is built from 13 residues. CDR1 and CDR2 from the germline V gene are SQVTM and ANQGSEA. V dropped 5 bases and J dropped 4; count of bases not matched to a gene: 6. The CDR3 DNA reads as TGCAGCGTTTTAGACAGGGGTGGCTATGGCTACACCTTC. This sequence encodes CSVLDRGGYGYTF.

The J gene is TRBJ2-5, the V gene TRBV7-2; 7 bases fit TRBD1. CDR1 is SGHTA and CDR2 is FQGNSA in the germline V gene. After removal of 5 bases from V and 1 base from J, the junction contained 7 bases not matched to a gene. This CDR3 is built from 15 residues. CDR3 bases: TGTGCCAGCAGCGCCCCCAGGGGGACCCAAGAGACCCAGTACTTC. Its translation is CASSAPRGTQETQYF. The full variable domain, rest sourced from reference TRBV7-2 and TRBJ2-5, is GAGVSQSPSNKVTEKGKDVELRCDPISGHTALYWYRQSLGQGLEFLIYFQGNSAPDKSGLPSDRFSAERTGGSVSTLTIQRTQQEDSAVYLCASSAPRGTQETQYFGPGTRLLVL.

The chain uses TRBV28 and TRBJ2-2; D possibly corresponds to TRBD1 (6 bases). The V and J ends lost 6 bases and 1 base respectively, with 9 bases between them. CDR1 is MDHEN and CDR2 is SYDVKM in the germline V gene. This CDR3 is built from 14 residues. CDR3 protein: CASRTGQNTGELFF. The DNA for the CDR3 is TGTGCCAGCAGAACGGGACAGAACACCGGGGAGCTGTTTTTT. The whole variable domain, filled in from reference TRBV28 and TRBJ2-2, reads DVKVTQSSRYLVKRTGEKVFLECVQDMDHENMFWYRQDPGLGLRLIYFSYDVKMKEKGDIPEGYSVSREKKERFSLILESASTNQTSMYLCASRTGQNTGELFFGEGSRLTVL.

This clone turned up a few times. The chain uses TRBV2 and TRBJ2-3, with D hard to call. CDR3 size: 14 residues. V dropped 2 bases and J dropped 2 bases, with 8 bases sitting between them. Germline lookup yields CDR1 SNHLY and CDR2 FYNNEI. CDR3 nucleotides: TGTGCCAGCAGTGAAAGGATTTCCACAGATACGCAGTATTTT. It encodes CASSERISTDTQYF.

This chain's CDR3 is CASSLGPQGYEQYF. CDR3 DNA: TGTGCCAGCAGCCTGGGACCTCAGGGCTACGAGCAGTACTTC. This rearrangement joins TRBV5-4 to TRBJ2-7; D could derive from TRBD1 or TRBD2 (5 bases each). The CDR3 sequence is 14 residues long. CDR1 is SGHNT, CDR2 YYREEE, per germline (reference sequence). The V end was cut by 4 bases, the J end by 3 bases, with 14 bases between.

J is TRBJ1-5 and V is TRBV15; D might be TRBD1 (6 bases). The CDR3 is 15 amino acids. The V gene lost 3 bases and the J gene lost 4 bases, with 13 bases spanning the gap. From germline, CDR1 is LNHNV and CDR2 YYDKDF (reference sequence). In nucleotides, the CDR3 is TGTGCCACCAGCAGGAGGGGGGACATAAATCAGCCCCAGCATTTT. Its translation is CATSRRGDINQPQHF.

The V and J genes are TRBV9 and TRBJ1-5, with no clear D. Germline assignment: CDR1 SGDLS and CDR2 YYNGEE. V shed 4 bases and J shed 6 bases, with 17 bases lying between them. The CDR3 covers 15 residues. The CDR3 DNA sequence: TGTGCCAGCAGCCTAGGAGAGGGAAGAGGTCAGCCCCAGCATTTT. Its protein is CASSLGEGRGQPQHF.

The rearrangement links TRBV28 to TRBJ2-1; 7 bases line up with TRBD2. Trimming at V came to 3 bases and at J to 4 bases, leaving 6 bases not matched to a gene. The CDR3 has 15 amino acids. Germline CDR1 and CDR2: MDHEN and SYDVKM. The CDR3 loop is CASSFQREQYNEQFF. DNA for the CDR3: TGTGCCAGCAGTTTTCAGCGGGAACAATACAATGAGCAGTTCTTC.

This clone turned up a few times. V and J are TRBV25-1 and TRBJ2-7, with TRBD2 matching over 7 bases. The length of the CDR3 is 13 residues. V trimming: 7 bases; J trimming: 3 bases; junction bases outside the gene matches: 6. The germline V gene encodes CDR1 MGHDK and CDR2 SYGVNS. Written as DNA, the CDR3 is TGTGCCAGCACCCCTCCGGGAGGCTACGAGCAGTACTTC. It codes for CASTPPGGYEQYF.

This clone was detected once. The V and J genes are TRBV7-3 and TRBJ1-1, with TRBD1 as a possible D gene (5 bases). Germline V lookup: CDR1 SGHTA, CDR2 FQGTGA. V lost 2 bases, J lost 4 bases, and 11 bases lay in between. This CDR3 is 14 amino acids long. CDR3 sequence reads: CASSLLGGGTEAFF. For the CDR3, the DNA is TGTGCCAGCAGCTTATTGGGGGGTGGCACTGAAGCTTTCTTT.

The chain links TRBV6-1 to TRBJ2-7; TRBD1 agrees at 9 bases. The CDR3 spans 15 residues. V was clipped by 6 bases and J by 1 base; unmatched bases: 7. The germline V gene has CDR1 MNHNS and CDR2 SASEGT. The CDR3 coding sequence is TGTGCCAGCAGACTAGTCGGGACAGGGTCCTACGAGCAGTACTTC. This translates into CASRLVGTGSYEQYF.

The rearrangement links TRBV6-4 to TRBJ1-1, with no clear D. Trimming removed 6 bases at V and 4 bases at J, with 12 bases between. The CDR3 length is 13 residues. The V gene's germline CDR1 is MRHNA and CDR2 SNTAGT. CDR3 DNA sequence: TGTGCCAGCAGGGTCGGTAGTGGCACTGAAGCTTTCTTT. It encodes CASRVGSGTEAFF.

The CDR3 DNA reads TGTGCCAGCAGCTTATCTCCCGCGAACACCGGGGAGCTGTTTTTT. Translated, it gives CASSLSPANTGELFF. The genes are TRBV11-2 and TRBJ2-2; D remains unclear. Trimming took off 2 bases at V and 0 bases at J, with 7 bases between the two ends. The CDR3 extends over 15 amino acids. Germline loops: CDR1 SGHAT, CDR2 FQNNGV.

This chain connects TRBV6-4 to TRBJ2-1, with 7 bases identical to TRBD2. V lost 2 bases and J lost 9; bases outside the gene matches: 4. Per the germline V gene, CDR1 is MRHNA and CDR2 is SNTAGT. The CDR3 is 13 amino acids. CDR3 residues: CASSDRTSGEQFF. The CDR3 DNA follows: TGTGCCAGCAGTGACAGGACTAGTGGTGAGCAGTTCTTC.

The CDR3 region is CASSVGQGAFNEQFF. The DNA of the CDR3 is TGTGCCAGCAGCGTCGGACAGGGGGCTTTCAATGAGCAGTTCTTC. The genes are TRBV11-2 and TRBJ2-1; TRBD1 aligns across 11 bases. CDR1 is SGHAT, CDR2 FQNNGV, per germline. The CDR3 spans 15 residues. V dropped 5 bases and J dropped 6; count of bases not matched to a gene: 6.